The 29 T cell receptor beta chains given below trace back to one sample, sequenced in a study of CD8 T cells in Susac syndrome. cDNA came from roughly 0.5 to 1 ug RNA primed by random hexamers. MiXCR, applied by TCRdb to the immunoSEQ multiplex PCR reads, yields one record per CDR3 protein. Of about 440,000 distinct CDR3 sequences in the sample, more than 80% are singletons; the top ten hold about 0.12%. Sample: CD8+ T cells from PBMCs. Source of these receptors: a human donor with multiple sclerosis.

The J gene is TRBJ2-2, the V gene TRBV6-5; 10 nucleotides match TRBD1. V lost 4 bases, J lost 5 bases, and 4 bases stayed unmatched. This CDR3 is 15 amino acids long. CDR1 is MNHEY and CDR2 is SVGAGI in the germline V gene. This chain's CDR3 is CASSLWTGGTGELFF. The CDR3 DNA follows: TGTGCCAGCAGTTTATGGACAGGGGGGACCGGGGAGCTGTTTTTT.

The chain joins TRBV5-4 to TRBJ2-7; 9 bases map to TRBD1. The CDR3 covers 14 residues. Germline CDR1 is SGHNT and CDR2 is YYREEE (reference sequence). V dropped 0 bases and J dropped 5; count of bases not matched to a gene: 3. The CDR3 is CASSLGDRVNEQYF. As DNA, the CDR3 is TGTGCCAGCAGCTTGGGGGACAGGGTCAACGAGCAGTACTTC.

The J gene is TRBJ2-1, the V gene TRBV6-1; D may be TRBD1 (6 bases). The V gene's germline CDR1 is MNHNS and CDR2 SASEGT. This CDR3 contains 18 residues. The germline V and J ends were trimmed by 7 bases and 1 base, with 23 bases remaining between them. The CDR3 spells CASTVKGDLLASYNEQFF. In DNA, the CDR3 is TGTGCCAGCACCGTTAAGGGGGACCTATTGGCGTCCTACAATGAGCAGTTCTTC.

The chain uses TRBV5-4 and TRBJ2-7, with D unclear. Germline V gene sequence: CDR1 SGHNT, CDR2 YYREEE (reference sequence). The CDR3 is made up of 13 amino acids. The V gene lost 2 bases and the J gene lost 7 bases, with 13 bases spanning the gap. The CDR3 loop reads CASSLGSLQEQYF. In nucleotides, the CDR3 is TGTGCCAGCAGCTTAGGGTCGCTCCAGGAGCAGTACTTC.

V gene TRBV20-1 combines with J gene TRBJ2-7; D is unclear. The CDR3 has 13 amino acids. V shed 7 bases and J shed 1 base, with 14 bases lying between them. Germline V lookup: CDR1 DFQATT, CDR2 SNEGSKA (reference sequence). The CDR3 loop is CSEEDLSSYEQYF. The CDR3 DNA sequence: TGCAGTGAAGAGGATCTGTCGTCCTACGAGCAGTACTTC.

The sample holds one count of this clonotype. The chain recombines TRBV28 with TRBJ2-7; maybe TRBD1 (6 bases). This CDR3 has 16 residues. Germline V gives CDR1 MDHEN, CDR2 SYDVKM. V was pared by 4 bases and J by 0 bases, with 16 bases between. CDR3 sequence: CASSSQQGLGSYEQYF. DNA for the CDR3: TGTGCCAGCAGTTCTCAACAGGGTTTGGGCTCCTACGAGCAGTACTTC.

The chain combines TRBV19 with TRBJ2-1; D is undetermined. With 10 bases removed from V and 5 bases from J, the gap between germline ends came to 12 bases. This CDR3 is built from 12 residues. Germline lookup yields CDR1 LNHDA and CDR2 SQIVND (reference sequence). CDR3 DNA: TGTGCCATCGCTGACGGACACAATGAGCAGTTCTTC. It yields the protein CAIADGHNEQFF.

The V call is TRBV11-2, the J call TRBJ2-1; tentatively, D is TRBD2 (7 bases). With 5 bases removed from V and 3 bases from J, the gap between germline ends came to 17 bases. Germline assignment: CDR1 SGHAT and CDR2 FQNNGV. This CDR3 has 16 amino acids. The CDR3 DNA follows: TGTGCCAGCAGCCTGGGGGGGCGCGGGCTCTACAATGAGCAGTTCTTC. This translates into CASSLGGRGLYNEQFF.

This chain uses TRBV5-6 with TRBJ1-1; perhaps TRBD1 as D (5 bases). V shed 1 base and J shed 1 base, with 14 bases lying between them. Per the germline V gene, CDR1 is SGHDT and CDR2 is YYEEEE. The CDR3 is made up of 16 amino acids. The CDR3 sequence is CASSLLGGGGNTEAFF. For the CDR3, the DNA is TGTGCCAGCAGCTTGTTGGGTGGTGGGGGGAACACTGAAGCTTTCTTT. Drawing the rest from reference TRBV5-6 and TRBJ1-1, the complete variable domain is DAGVTQSPTHLIKTRGQQVTLRCSPKSGHDTVSWYQQALGQGPQFIFQYYEEEERQRGNFPDRFSGHQFPNYSSELNVNALLLGDSALYLCASSLLGGGGNTEAFFGQGTRLTVV.

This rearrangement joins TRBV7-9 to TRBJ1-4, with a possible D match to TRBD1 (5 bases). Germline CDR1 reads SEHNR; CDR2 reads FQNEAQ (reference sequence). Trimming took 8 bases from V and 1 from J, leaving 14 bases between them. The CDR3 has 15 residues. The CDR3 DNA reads TGTGCCAGCGGCCACCTGAGGGGAACTAATGAAAAACTGTTTTTT. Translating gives CASGHLRGTNEKLFF. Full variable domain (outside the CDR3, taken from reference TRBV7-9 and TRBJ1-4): DTGVSQNPRHKITKRGQNVTFRCDPISEHNRLYWYRQTLGQGPEFLTYFQNEAQLEKSRLLSDRFSAERPKGSFSTLEIQRTEQGDSAMYLCASGHLRGTNEKLFFGSGTQLSVL.

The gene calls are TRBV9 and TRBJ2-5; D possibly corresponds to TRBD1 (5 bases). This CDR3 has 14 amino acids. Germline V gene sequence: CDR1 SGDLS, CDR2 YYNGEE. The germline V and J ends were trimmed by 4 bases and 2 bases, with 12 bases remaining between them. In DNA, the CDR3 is TGTGCCAGCAGCCCTGAGACAGAGCAAGAGACCCAGTACTTC. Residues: CASSPETEQETQYF.

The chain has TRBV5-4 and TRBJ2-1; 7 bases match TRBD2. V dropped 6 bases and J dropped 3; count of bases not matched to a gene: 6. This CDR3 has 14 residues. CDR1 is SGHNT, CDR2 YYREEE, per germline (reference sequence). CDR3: CASTGGAGYNEQFF. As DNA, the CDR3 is TGTGCCAGCACGGGAGGAGCAGGCTACAATGAGCAGTTCTTC.

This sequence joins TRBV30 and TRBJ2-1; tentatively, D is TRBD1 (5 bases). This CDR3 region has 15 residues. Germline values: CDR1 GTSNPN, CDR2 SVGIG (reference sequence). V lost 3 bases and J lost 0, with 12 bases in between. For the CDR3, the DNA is TGTGCCTGGAGGGAAGTAGGGGACTCCTACAATGAGCAGTTCTTC. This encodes CAWREVGDSYNEQFF.

The CDR3 is CASSPSSQGTGELFF. CDR3 coding DNA: TGTGCCAGCAGCCCGTCTTCACAGGGAACGGGGGAGCTGTTTTTT. The V call is TRBV7-9, the J call TRBJ2-2; tentative D call: TRBD1 (6 bases). CDR3 length: 15 residues. V was trimmed by 5 bases and J by 8 bases, leaving 18 bases between them. Germline CDR1 SEHNR, CDR2 FQNEAQ (reference sequence). Based on the CDR3 plus reference TRBV7-9 and TRBJ2-2, the full variable domain is DTGVSQNPRHKITKRGQNVTFRCDPISEHNRLYWYRQTLGQGPEFLTYFQNEAQLEKSRLLSDRFSAERPKGSFSTLEIQRTEQGDSAMYLCASSPSSQGTGELFFGEGSRLTVL.

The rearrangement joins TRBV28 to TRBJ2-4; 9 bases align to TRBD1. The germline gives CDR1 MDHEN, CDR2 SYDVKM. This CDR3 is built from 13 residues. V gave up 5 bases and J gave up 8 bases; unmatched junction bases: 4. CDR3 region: CASSPTGGDIQYF. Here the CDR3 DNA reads TGTGCCAGCAGTCCCACAGGGGGCGACATTCAGTACTTC.

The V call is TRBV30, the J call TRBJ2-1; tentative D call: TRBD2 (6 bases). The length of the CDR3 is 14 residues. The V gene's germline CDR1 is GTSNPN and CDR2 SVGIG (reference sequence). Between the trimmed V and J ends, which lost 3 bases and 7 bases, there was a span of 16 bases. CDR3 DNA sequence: TGTGCCTGGAGGGACTACCCAGGGTCTAATGAGCAGTTCTTC. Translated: CAWRDYPGSNEQFF.

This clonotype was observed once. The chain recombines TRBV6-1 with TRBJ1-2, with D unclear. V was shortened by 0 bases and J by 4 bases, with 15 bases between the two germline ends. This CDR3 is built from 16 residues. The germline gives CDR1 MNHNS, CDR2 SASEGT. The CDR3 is CASSEAQLILSYGYTF. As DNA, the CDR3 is TGTGCCAGCAGTGAAGCGCAGTTGATCCTTAGCTATGGCTACACCTTC.

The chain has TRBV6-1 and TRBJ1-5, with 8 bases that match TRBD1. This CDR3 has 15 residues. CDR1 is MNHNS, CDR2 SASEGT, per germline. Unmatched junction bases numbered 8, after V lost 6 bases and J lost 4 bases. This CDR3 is CASSVAGGSNQPQHF. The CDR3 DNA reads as TGTGCCAGCAGCGTAGCAGGGGGCAGTAATCAGCCCCAGCATTTT.

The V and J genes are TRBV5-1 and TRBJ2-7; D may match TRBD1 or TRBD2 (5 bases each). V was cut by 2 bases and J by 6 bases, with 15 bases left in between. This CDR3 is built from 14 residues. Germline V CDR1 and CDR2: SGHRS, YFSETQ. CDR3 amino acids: CASSFGTAVPEQYF. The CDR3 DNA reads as TGCGCCAGCAGCTTCGGGACCGCCGTCCCCGAGCAGTACTTC.

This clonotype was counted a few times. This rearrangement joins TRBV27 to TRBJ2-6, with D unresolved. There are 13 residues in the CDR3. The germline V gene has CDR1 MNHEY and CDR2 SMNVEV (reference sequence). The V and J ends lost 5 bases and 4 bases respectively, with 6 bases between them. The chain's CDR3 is CASSPFGANVLTF. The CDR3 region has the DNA TGTGCCAGCAGTCCTTTCGGGGCCAACGTCCTGACTTTC.

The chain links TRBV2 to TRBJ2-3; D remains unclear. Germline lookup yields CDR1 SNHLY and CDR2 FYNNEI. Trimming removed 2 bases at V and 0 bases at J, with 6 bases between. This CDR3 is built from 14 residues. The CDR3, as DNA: TGTGCCAGCAGTGAATATACAAGCACAGATACGCAGTATTTT. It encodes CASSEYTSTDTQYF.

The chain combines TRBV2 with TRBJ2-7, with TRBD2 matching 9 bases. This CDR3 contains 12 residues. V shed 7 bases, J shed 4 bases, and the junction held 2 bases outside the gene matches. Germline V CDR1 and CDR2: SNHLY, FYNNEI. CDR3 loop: CASTTSGYEQYF. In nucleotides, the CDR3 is TGTGCCAGCACGACTAGCGGTTACGAGCAGTACTTC.

The CDR3 DNA sequence: TGCGCCAGCAGCCAAGGGGGGGCCTCGGAAGAGACCCAGTACTTC. Its protein is CASSQGGASEETQYF. The genes are TRBV4-1 and TRBJ2-5, with D tentatively TRBD1 or TRBD2 (6 bases each). CDR3 length equals 15 residues. Germline loops: CDR1 MGHRA, CDR2 YSYEKL. V lost 1 base and J lost 3, with 12 bases in between.

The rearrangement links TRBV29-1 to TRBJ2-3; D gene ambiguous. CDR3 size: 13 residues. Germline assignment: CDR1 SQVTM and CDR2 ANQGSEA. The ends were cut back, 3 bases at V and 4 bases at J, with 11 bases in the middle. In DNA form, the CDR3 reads TGCAGCGTTGAGTCCTGGCCCGCAGATACGCAGTATTTT. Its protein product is CSVESWPADTQYF.

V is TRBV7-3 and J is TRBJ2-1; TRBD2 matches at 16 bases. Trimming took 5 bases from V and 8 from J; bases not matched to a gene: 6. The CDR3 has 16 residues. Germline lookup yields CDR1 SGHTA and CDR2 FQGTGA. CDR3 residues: CASSTQGLAGGHEQFF. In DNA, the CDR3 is TGTGCCAGCAGCACCCAGGGACTAGCGGGAGGGCATGAGCAGTTCTTC.

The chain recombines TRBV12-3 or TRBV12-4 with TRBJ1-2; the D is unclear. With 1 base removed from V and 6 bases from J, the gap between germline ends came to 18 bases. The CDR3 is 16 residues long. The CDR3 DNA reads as TGTGCCAGCAGTTTAGAAGGGCAGGCCTCCATAAATGGCTACACCTTC. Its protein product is CASSLEGQASINGYTF.

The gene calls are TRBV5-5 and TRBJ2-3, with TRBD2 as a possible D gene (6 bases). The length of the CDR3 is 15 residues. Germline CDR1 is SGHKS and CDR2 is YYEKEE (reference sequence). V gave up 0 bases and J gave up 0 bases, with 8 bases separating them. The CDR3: CASSLGGESTDTQYF. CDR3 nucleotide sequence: TGTGCCAGCAGCTTGGGCGGGGAGAGCACAGATACGCAGTATTTT.

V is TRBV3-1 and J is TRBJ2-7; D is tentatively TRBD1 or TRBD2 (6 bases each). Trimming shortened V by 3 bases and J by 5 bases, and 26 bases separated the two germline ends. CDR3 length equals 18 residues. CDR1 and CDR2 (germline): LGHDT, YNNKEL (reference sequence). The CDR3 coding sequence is TGTGCCAGCAGCCAGATGCCACATCGGGGGCAGGGTATCCACGAGCAGTACTTC. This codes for CASSQMPHRGQGIHEQYF.

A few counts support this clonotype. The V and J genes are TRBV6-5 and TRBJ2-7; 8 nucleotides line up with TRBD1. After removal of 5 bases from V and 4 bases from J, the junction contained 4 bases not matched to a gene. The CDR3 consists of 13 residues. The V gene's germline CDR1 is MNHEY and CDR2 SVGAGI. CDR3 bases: TGTGCCAGCAGTACAGGGGGGCCGTACGAGCAGTACTTC. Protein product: CASSTGGPYEQYF.